The rows below give T cell receptor beta chains drawn from one sample of a study of control samples from healthy donors and cancer patients. Clones were read by immunoSEQ multiplex PCR, and TCRdb kept only the in-frame ones, dropping some. The top ten hold about 1.7% of the sample, which has roughly 59,000 clones, under 95% seen once. Sequenced: PBMCs. The receptors originated from a man aged 35 to 55 with colorectal cancer. Each CDR3 is given with its conserved first and last residue. A D gene is named only where the DNA matches it firmly. Clone size appears in some rows only: once, few, many, or a class for an expanded clone.

D gene | J gene | clone size | V gene | CDR3 DNA | CDR3 protein
- | TRBJ1-2 | - | TRBV6-5 | TGTGCCAGCAGTTACAATCCTGGCAGGCCTAACTATGGCTACACCTTC | CASSYNPGRPNYGYTF
- | TRBJ1-2 | - | TRBV4-2 | TGTGCCAGCAGCCAAGTTGAAACAGGCTTAGGTCGGGGCTACACCTTC | CASSQVETGLGRGYTF
- | TRBJ1-5 | once | TRBV5-1 | TGCGCCAGCAGCACCGACCCCCTCGGTCAGCCCCAGCATTTT | CASSTDPLGQPQHF
- | TRBJ1-4 | - | TRBV5-1 | TGCGCCAGCCGCACCACAGGGTCTACTAATGAAAAACTGTTTTTT | CASRTTGSTNEKLFF
- | TRBJ1-2 | - | TRBV5-1 | TGCGCCAGTACTCCACAGCGGGGGGTTAACTATGGCTACACCTTC | CASTPQRGVNYGYTF
TRBD2 | TRBJ2-1 | - | TRBV27 | TGTGCCAGCAGTTACCCAGGACTAGCGGGGGGGCTTGACAATGAGCAGTTCTTC | CASSYPGLAGGLDNEQFF
TRBD1 | TRBJ1-2 | - | TRBV9 | TGTGCCAGCAGCGTAGCCGGGACAGGGCCGTCATCTAACTATGGCTACACCTTC | CASSVAGTGPSSNYGYTF
- | TRBJ1-1 | - | TRBV5-1 | TGCGCCAGCAGCCAAGGGTTAGCGATGAACACTGAAGCTTTCTTT | CASSQGLAMNTEAFF
- | TRBJ2-2 | - | TRBV7-8 | TGTGCCAGCAGGGTTGAGCAGGTGAACACCGGGGAGCTGTTTTTT | CASRVEQVNTGELFF
TRBD1 | TRBJ1-2 | once | TRBV6-6 | TGTGCCAGCACCCACGGGGGACAGGGGGGAAACTATGGCTACACCTTC | CASTHGGQGGNYGYTF
- | TRBJ2-7 | - | TRBV5-5 | TGTGCCAGCAGCTTCTCCACACTACCCTACGAGCAGTACTTC | CASSFSTLPYEQYF
- | TRBJ2-2 | - | TRBV19 | TGTGCCTCAGGACCGTCCACGAACACCGGGGAGCTGTTTTTT | CASGPSTNTGELFF
- | TRBJ1-1 | - | TRBV5-1 | TGCGCCAGCAGCACCCGGACAGACGGCACTGAAGCTTTCTTT | CASSTRTDGTEAFF
- | TRBJ2-5 | - | TRBV5-1 | TGCGCCAGCAGCTTGGGACAGCAACGACGAGAGACCCAGTACTTC | CASSLGQQRRETQYF
TRBD1 | TRBJ1-1 | - | TRBV5-1 | TGCGCCAGCGCAATAGACAGGGTTGACACTGAAGCTTTCTTT | CASAIDRVDTEAFF
- | TRBJ1-5 | - | TRBV6-5 | TGTGCCAGCAGCCGCTGGGGGGTTATTTTACAGCCCCAGCATTTT | CASSRWGVILQPQHF
TRBD1 | TRBJ2-7 | - | TRBV3-1/TRBV3-2 | TGTGCCAGCAGCGTACGTGGGGGGACAGGGGGAACATGGTGCCCACCCTACGAGCAGTACTTC | CASSVRGGTGGTWCPPYEQYF
TRBD1 | TRBJ1-6 | - | TRBV15 | TGTGCCACCAGCAGAACAATGACAGGGGGCTTGGGGAATTCACCCCTCCACTTT | CATSRTMTGGLGNSPLHF
TRBD1 | TRBJ2-7 | once | TRBV5-1 | TGCGCCAGCAGCTTGGGAGGGACAGGGGTTACCTACGAGCAGTACTTC | CASSLGGTGVTYEQYF
TRBD1 | TRBJ2-7 | once | TRBV5-1 | TGCGCCAGCAGCTTAGCCGGGACAGGGGGCGACGAGCAGTACTTC | CASSLAGTGGDEQYF
- | TRBJ1-5 | once | TRBV4-2 | TGTGCCAGCAGCCAAGATTCGGGGAGGACCCAGCCCCAGCATTTT | CASSQDSGRTQPQHF
TRBD1 | TRBJ1-2 | - | TRBV18 | TGTGCCAGCCAATCGGACAGGCTGAACTATGGCTACACCTTC | CASQSDRLNYGYTF
TRBD1 | TRBJ1-1 | - | TRBV5-4 | TGTGCCAGCAGCTTGGTTCAGGGGGCGGCGAACACTGAAGCTTTCTTT | CASSLVQGAANTEAFF
- | TRBJ1-2 | - | TRBV20-1 | TGCAGTGCTAGTAACCCCCCTGGAGGGGGGCTTGGCTACACCTTC | CSASNPPGGGLGYTF
- | TRBJ2-2 | - | TRBV3-1/TRBV3-2 | TGTGCCAGCTCTCTGAGGGTGGCTGTCGGCACCGGGGAGCTGTTTTTT | CASSLRVAVGTGELFF
TRBD1 | TRBJ1-2 | - | TRBV4-1 | TGCGCCAGCAGCCCAGGTTCGGACAGGGGGAATTATGGCTACACCTTC | CASSPGSDRGNYGYTF
TRBD2 | TRBJ2-1 | - | TRBV6-5 | TGTGCCAGCAGGAGCCCCGGGGGGAGATATGAGCAGTTCTTC | CASRSPGGRYEQFF
- | TRBJ1-6 | once | TRBV4-2 | TGTGCCAGCAGCCAATACACGTTGAATTCACCCCTCCACTTT | CASSQYTLNSPLHF
- | TRBJ1-2 | once | TRBV9 | TGTGCCAGCAGCGTAGCTACTATCGGGGCAGCCGCTAACTATGGCTACACCTTC | CASSVATIGAAANYGYTF
TRBD2 | TRBJ2-7 | - | TRBV4-2 | TGTGCCAGCAGCCAAGATGGGGTGGGCGGGGGATACGAGCAGTACTTC | CASSQDGVGGGYEQYF
- | TRBJ2-3 | - | TRBV5-1 | TGCGCCAGCAGCTGGGACAACACAGATACGCAGTATTTT | CASSWDNTDTQYF
TRBD1 | TRBJ2-2 | - | TRBV5-4 | TGTGCCAGCAGCCTGATCGGACAGGGAGGAAGAACCGGGGAGCTGTTTTTT | CASSLIGQGGRTGELFF
- | TRBJ2-1 | - | TRBV7-3 | TGTGCCAGCAGCCCTAGGGGTCAGCTTGAGCAGTTCTTC | CASSPRGQLEQFF
TRBD1 | TRBJ1-1 | - | TRBV19 | TGTGCCAGTAGTATAGCCGGGACAGAGAACACTGAAGCTTTCTTT | CASSIAGTENTEAFF
- | TRBJ1-3 | - | TRBV6-5 | TGTGCCAGCTTTTCCGGGACACCTGGAAACACCATATATTTT | CASFSGTPGNTIYF
TRBD1 | TRBJ2-7 | few | TRBV28 | TGTGCCAGCAGTTTATTTATCTCCGTTACTGGGACAGGGACACACTCCTACGAGCAGTACTTC | CASSLFISVTGTGTHSYEQYF
TRBD1 | TRBJ1-5 | - | TRBV6-2/TRBV6-3 | TGTGCCAGCAGTTACCCGAAGGGACAGAACAATCAGCCCCAGCATTTT | CASSYPKGQNNQPQHF
- | TRBJ1-1 | - | TRBV6-5 | TGTGCCAGCAGTTACTCGACCCACAGGGTGAACACTGAAGCTTTCTTT | CASSYSTHRVNTEAFF
TRBD1 | TRBJ2-5 | - | TRBV4-2 | TGTGCCAGCAGCCAATCTACAGGGGGACAAGAGACCCAGTACTTC | CASSQSTGGQETQYF
TRBD2 | TRBJ2-5 | - | TRBV9 | TGTGCCAGCAGCCCCGGGGGGGCGGGGGGTGGCCAAGAGACCCAGTACTTC | CASSPGGAGGGQETQYF
- | TRBJ2-1 | - | TRBV9 | TGTGCCAGCAGCGTAGGGTCTGGGCTCTCCTACAATGAGCAGTTCTTC | CASSVGSGLSYNEQFF
- | TRBJ1-5 | few | TRBV9 | TGTGCCAGCAGCCGAACCAATCAGCCCCAGCATTTT | CASSRTNQPQHF
TRBD1 | TRBJ2-7 | - | TRBV2 | TGTGCCAGCAGTGAAATTTGGGACAGGAGACGCTACGAGCAGTACTTC | CASSEIWDRRRYEQYF
- | TRBJ1-2 | - | TRBV28 | TGTGCCAGCAGTTTCAAGCCCGGCCAGGTCTTATATGGCTACACCTTC | CASSFKPGQVLYGYTF
- | TRBJ2-1 | few | TRBV5-1 | TGCGCCAGCAGCTTTTCAGGACAGCTTAATGAGCAGTTCTTC | CASSFSGQLNEQFF
- | TRBJ2-7 | - | TRBV7-2 | TGTGCCAGCAGCTCTAACAGGTACCCTTTCTACGAGCAGTACTTC | CASSSNRYPFYEQYF
TRBD1 | TRBJ2-1 | - | TRBV14 | TGTGCCAGCAGCCCCCGACAGGGGGGCTCCTACAATGAGCAGTTCTTC | CASSPRQGGSYNEQFF